This TCR beta chain appears in the sequencing data of a study of blood T cells in healthy people across ages. General observations from the study: Older age coincided with a roughly linear decline in TCR beta diversity per million T cells. Because sorting was not performed, PBMCs prevented conclusive naive versus antigen-experienced comparison.

Germline lookup yields CDR1 MNHEY and CDR2 SMNVEV (reference sequence). Trimming took 2 bases from V and 9 from J, leaving 11 bases between them. The CDR3 has 13 residues. On this clonotype itself: Its cognate antigen is unknown.

A second PCR, run for about 7 to 11 cycles, used a sample-barcoded 5' primer plus a J-beta primer mix. Carrying 12 random nucleotides, a template-switch adaptor labeled each individual cDNA molecule. TCRdb itself ran the 5' RACE reads through MiXCR, one entry per CDR3 protein. The sample carries 1.5 million to 2 million distinct CDR3 sequences, about 39% recorded once. Donors were systemically healthy Caucasian individuals from Russia aged about 6 to 95 years. The sequencing sample was made of blood. This chain joins TRBV27 and TRBJ2-1; D is uncertain. The source is a human donor in good health. Here the CDR3 DNA reads TGTGCCAGCAGTTTACGGAAGTGGGGTGAGCAGTTCTTC. It is translated as CASSLRKWGEQFF.